This T cell receptor (beta chain) was sequenced in a study of T cells in women clearing cervical HPV infection. The germline gives CDR1 LNHDA, CDR2 SQIVND (reference sequence). This CDR3 contains 16 residues. V was trimmed by 2 bases and J by 0 bases, leaving 12 bases between them. Profiled with immunoSEQ multiplex PCR; TCRdb holds only in-frame clones, not every one. Recorded for this sample: around 31,000 clones. In the case of this clone: Read sequence stops 3 residues before the CDR3 end, and the germline J gene provides the missing end.

This TCR was sampled from a woman aged 18 to 75 with a cervical HPV16 infection that either progressed to CIN3+ or cleared (not recorded which). This chain uses TRBV19 with TRBJ2-3, with a possible D match to TRBD2 (6 bases). Source material: blood buffy coat. The CDR3: CASSIKEGYSTDTQYF. The covered CDR3 bases are TGTGCCAGTAGTATAAAGGAGGGGTACAGCACAGATACG. The full variable domain, in which reference TRBV19 and TRBJ2-3 provide the parts outside the CDR3, is DGGITQSPKYLFRKEGQNVTLSCEQNLNHDAMYWYRQDPGQGLRLIYYSQIVNDFQKGDIAEGYSVSREKKESFPLTVTSAQKNPTAFYLCASSIKEGYSTDTQYFGPGTRLTVL.